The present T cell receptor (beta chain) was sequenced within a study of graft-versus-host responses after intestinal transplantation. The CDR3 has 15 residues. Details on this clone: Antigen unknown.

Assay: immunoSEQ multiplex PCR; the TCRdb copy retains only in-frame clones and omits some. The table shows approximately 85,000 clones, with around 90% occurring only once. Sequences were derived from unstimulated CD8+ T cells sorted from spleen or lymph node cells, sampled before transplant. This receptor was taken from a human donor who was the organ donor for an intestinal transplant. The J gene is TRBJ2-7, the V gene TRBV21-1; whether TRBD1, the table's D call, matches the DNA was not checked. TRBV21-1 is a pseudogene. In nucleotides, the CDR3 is TGTGCCAGCAGCAAAGATCGCCAGGGCTCCTACGAGCAGTACTTC. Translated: CASSKDRQGSYEQYF.